These 19 T cell receptor beta chains were all obtained from the same sample, sequenced in a study of T-cell memory formation after mild COVID-19. In TCRdb, the 5' RACE reads were re-called with MiXCR into one record per CDR3 protein. The table lists some 350,000 distinct CDR3 sequences, 10% to 15% of them singletons. The sequenced sample was PBMCs or a T cell subset sorted from them (not recorded which). The receptors were sampled from a man younger than 35 who had mild COVID-19 (a few samples of this study predate the infection). Cell type and time point are not known.

This clonotype was recorded many times. The chain carries TRBV7-9 and TRBJ2-4; D tentatively fits TRBD1 or TRBD2 (6 bases each). This CDR3 region has 13 residues. Trimming pared 5 bases from V and 12 bases from J, leaving 17 bases between. Germline CDR1 and CDR2: SEHNR and FQNEAQ (reference sequence). The CDR3 sequence: CASSPKTGGNQYF. DNA for the CDR3: TGTGCCAGCAGCCCGAAGACAGGCGGGAATCAGTACTTC.

This clonotype occurred a few times. This sequence joins TRBV5-6 and TRBJ2-7, with D perhaps being TRBD1 or TRBD2 (6 bases each). CDR3 length: 14 amino acids. CDR1 is SGHDT and CDR2 is YYEEEE in the germline V gene. V was shortened by 2 bases and J by 4 bases, with 13 bases between the two germline ends. CDR3 nucleotide sequence: TGTGCCAGCAGCTTTGGAGGGGGAGTGTACGAGCAGTACGTC. Encoded protein: CASSFGGGVYEQYV.

This clonotype was seen a few times. The chain is built from TRBV7-9 and TRBJ2-5; 8 positions agree with TRBD2. This CDR3 contains 16 residues. V was clipped by 5 bases and J by 5 bases; unmatched bases: 13. Germline V gene sequence: CDR1 SEHNR, CDR2 FQNEAQ (reference sequence). Here the CDR3 DNA reads TGTGCCAGCAGCCCCCGCCCGGGGGCGGGGGGCGAGACCCAGTACTTC. Protein: CASSPRPGAGGETQYF.

The sample holds a few counts of this clonotype. The chain uses TRBV7-2 and TRBJ2-7; D might be TRBD1 or TRBD2, each matching 5 bases. This CDR3 is built from 14 residues. With 1 base removed from V and 2 bases from J, the gap between germline ends came to 9 bases. Germline V gene sequence: CDR1 SGHTA, CDR2 FQGNSA. The CDR3 nucleotides are TGTGCCAGCAGCTTAGGGGACCGAACCTACGAGCAGTACTTC. This codes for CASSLGDRTYEQYF.

This clonotype was seen more than once but under ten times. This chain links TRBV5-6 with TRBJ2-3; D uncertain. With 3 bases removed from V and 6 bases from J, the gap between germline ends came to 8 bases. The CDR3 runs to 12 residues. Germline V lookup: CDR1 SGHDT, CDR2 YYEEEE. The CDR3 DNA reads as TGTGCCAGCAGCTCCCGTCCTGATACGCAGTATTTT. Translating gives CASSSRPDTQYF.

The J gene is TRBJ1-1, the V gene TRBV20-1; no reliable D call. From germline, CDR1 is DFQATT and CDR2 SNEGSKA (reference sequence). CDR3 length: 14 amino acids. Trimming stripped 6 bases from V and 2 bases from J, with 16 bases between. CDR3: CSAPKATENTEAFF. The CDR3 DNA sequence: TGCAGTGCCCCCAAGGCGACGGAAAACACTGAAGCTTTCTTT.

The table lists this clonotype with a few counts. This chain links TRBV29-1 with TRBJ2-3, with a weak D call TRBD1 (5 bases). V dropped 4 bases and J dropped 1 base, with 12 bases sitting between them. CDR3 size: 14 residues. Germline loops: CDR1 SQVTM, CDR2 ANQGSEA. This CDR3 reads CSVARREGTDTQYF. As DNA, the CDR3 is TGCAGCGTTGCACGCAGGGAAGGCACAGATACGCAGTATTTT.

The chain employs TRBV4-1 and TRBJ2-1; the match to TRBD1 covers 7 bases. Germline CDR1 reads MGHRA; CDR2 reads YSYEKL. This CDR3 has 15 amino acids. With V trimmed by 4 bases and J by 2 bases, 5 bases remained unmatched. CDR3 sequence: CASSPRQGPYNEQFF. CDR3 coding DNA: TGCGCCAGCAGCCCGCGACAGGGACCCTACAATGAGCAGTTCTTC.

At least ten counts were recorded for this clonotype. This rearrangement joins TRBV3-1 to TRBJ1-1; TRBD1 matches at 7 bases. Germline V gene sequence: CDR1 LGHDT, CDR2 YNNKEL (reference sequence). The CDR3 spans 16 residues. V lost 3 bases to trimming and J lost 11 bases; unmatched junction nucleotides: 18. The CDR3 DNA reads as TGTGCCAGCAGCCAGTGGGGACAGACAACCAACACTTGGGCTTTCTTT. Its translation is CASSQWGQTTNTWAFF. Full variable domain (remainder filled in from reference TRBV3-1 and TRBJ1-1): DTAVSQTPKYLVTQMGNDKSIKCEQNLGHDTMYWYKQDSKKFLKIMFSYNNKELIINETVPNRFSPKSPDKAHLNLHINSLELGDSAVYFCASSQWGQTTNTWAFFGQGTRLTVV.

This clonotype came up many times. This chain links TRBV7-9 with TRBJ2-3; D is perhaps TRBD1 (5 bases). Germline assignment: CDR1 SEHNR and CDR2 FQNEAQ (reference sequence). CDR3 length equals 13 residues. Trimming shortened V by 10 bases and J by 2 bases, and 13 bases separated the two germline ends. CDR3: CATQAGPTDTQYF. CDR3 sequence (DNA): TGTGCCACCCAGGCAGGGCCCACAGATACGCAGTATTTT. Full variable domain (remainder filled in from reference TRBV7-9 and TRBJ2-3): DTGVSQNPRHKITKRGQNVTFRCDPISEHNRLYWYRQTLGQGPEFLTYFQNEAQLEKSRLLSDRFSAERPKGSFSTLEIQRTEQGDSAMYLCATQAGPTDTQYFGPGTRLTVL.

The V gene is TRBV4-1, the J gene TRBJ1-5, with 7 positions matching TRBD1. Germline assignment: CDR1 MGHRA and CDR2 YSYEKL. The CDR3 has 18 amino acids. Trimming took 3 bases from V and 3 from J; bases not matched to a gene: 14. In DNA, the CDR3 is TGCGCCAGCAGCCAGTACTCAGGGGGTATGGGTAACAATCAGCCCCAGCATTTT. Its translation: CASSQYSGGMGNNQPQHF.

The rearrangement links TRBV9 to TRBJ2-3; the match to TRBD2 covers 7 bases. This CDR3 comprises 15 residues. Germline V CDR1 and CDR2: SGDLS, YYNGEE. V lost 4 bases and J lost 0; bases outside the gene matches: 5. The CDR3 region has the DNA TGTGCCAGCAGCCGCGGGGGTACTAGCACAGATACGCAGTATTTT. Translation gives CASSRGGTSTDTQYF.

This clonotype was detected ten times or more. The V and J genes are TRBV5-6 and TRBJ2-7; no clear D gene. The CDR3 is made up of 12 amino acids. CDR1 SGHDT and CDR2 YYEEEE come from the germline V gene. V lost 4 bases and J 5 bases, leaving 10 bases between the germline ends. In DNA form, the CDR3 reads TGTGCCAGCAGCCCCGGTCAGGACGAGCAGTACTTC. Its translation: CASSPGQDEQYF. Full variable domain (outside the CDR3, taken from reference TRBV5-6 and TRBJ2-7): DAGVTQSPTHLIKTRGQQVTLRCSPKSGHDTVSWYQQALGQGPQFIFQYYEEEERQRGNFPDRFSGHQFPNYSSELNVNALLLGDSALYLCASSPGQDEQYFGPGTRLTVT.

The J gene is TRBJ1-3, the V gene TRBV20-1; a weak D match, TRBD1 (6 bases). Deletions cut 3 bases from V and 0 bases from J, with 9 bases between. Germline V gene lookup returns CDR1 DFQATT and CDR2 SNEGSKA (reference sequence). CDR3 length: 14 amino acids. The CDR3 reads CSASPRGSGNTIYF. CDR3 DNA: TGCAGTGCTAGTCCCAGGGGCTCTGGAAACACCATATATTTT.

The CDR3 DNA reads as TGTGCCAGCAGCCAGCAACCTAGAGAAGCTTTCTTT. Translation gives CASSQQPREAFF. This sequence joins TRBV5-6 and TRBJ1-1; D ambiguous. Per germline, CDR1 SGHDT and CDR2 YYEEEE. Trimming left V 4 bases short and J 8 bases short, with 12 bases between. The CDR3 consists of 12 residues.

As DNA, the CDR3 is TGTGCCAGTATTGCGGACAGGGGAGGGACTGAAGCTTTCTTT. Translation: CASIADRGGTEAFF. The genes are TRBV19 and TRBJ1-1; 9 bases match TRBD1. The V gene's germline CDR1 is LNHDA and CDR2 SQIVND (reference sequence). This CDR3 has 14 residues. Trimming removed 7 bases from V and 5 bases from J; junction bases left unmatched: 8.

V and J are TRBV4-3 and TRBJ1-1, with 8 positions matching TRBD1. Trimming took 3 bases from V and 4 from J; bases not matched to a gene: 4. The CDR3 totals 14 residues. The germline V gene has CDR1 LGHNA and CDR2 YSLEER. CDR3 nucleotides: TGCGCCAGCAGCCAGCGACAGGGGAGCACTGAAGCTTTCTTT. Amino acids: CASSQRQGSTEAFF.

This clonotype was recorded at least ten times. This chain links TRBV7-9 with TRBJ2-7; D is unclear. Germline lookup yields CDR1 SEHNR and CDR2 FQNEAQ (reference sequence). V lost 3 bases, J lost 3 bases, and 9 bases lay in between. This CDR3 has 13 residues. The CDR3 is CASSFRNYYEQYF. The CDR3 DNA reads as TGTGCCAGCAGCTTTAGGAATTACTACGAGCAGTACTTC.

This clonotype was counted only a few times. This chain connects TRBV21-1 to TRBJ2-7; the table's D call of TRBD1 was not tested on the DNA. TRBV21-1 is assigned pseudogene status. The length of the CDR3 is 15 residues. The CDR3 nucleotides read TGTGCCAGCAGCAATCAAGGCCTGACCCTTTACGAGCAGTACTTC. Translation: CASSNQGLTLYEQYF.